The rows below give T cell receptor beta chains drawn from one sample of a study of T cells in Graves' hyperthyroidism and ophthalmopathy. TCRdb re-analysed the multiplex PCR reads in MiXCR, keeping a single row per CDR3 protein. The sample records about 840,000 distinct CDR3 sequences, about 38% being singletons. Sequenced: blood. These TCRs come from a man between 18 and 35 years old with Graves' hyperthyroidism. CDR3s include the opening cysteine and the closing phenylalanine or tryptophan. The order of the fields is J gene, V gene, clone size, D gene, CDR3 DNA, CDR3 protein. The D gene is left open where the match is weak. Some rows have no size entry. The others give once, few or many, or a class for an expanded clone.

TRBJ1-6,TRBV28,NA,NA,TGTGCCAGCAGCTGGACACCTAATAATTCACCCCTCCACTTT,CASSWTPNNSPLHF
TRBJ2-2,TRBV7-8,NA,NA,TGTGCCAGCAGCTTAGTCGGCGGGCCCGGGGAGCTGTTTTTT,CASSLVGGPGELFF
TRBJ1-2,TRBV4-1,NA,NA,TGCGCCAGCAGCCAAGGAAGACAGGCACCCTATGGCTACACCTTC,CASSQGRQAPYGYTF
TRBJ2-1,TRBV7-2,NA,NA,TGTGCCAGCAGCGTTAGTCGGGAGCAGTTCTTC,CASSVSREQFF
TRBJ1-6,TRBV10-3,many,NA,TGTGCCATCAGGGGGGGCAGCGCTAATTCACCCCTCCACTTT,CAIRGGSANSPLHF
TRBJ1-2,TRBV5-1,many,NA,TGTGCCAGCAGTTTAGGGCAAGCTAACTATGGCTACACCTTC,CASSLGQANYGYTF
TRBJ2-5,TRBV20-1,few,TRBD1,TGCAGTGCCCCCTCACTTGACAGGGCCTGGGAGACCCAGTACTTC,CSAPSLDRAWETQYF
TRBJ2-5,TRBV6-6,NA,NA,TGTGCCAGCAGTTACTCGGTACAAGAGACCCAGTACTTC,CASSYSVQETQYF
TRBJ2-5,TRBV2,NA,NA,TGTGCCAGCAGTGGGGACGCAGGAACCCAGTACTTC,CASSGDAGTQYF
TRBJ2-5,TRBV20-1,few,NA,TGCAGCCCCAGAAGCGAGACCCAGTACTTC,CSPRSETQYF
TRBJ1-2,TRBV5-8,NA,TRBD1,TGTGCCAGCAGCAGAGGACAGGGGCTCCATGGCTACACCTTC,CASSRGQGLHGYTF
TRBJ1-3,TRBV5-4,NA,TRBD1,TGTGCCAGCAGGCCACAGGGGCCCCCCTCTGGAAACACCATATATTTT,CASRPQGPPSGNTIYF
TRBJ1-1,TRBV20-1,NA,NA,TGCAGTGCTAGAGGTGGGGCAAGGACTGAAGCTTTCTTT,CSARGGARTEAFF
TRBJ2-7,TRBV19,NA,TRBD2,TGTGCCAGTAGTATTAACAGGGGACTAGCGGTCGAGCAGTACTTC,CASSINRGLAVEQYF
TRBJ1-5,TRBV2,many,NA,TGTGCCAGCGGATTAGGGGTCGCCAATCAGCCCCAGCATTTT,CASGLGVANQPQHF
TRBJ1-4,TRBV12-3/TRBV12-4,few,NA,TGTGCCAGTAAAAAGTGGGGTAATGAAAAACTGTTTTTT,CASKKWGNEKLFF
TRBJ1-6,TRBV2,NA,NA,TGTGCCACTGAGGTTGGGAGGGAACCATCACCCCTCCACTTT,CATEVGREPSPLHF
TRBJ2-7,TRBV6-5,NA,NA,TGTGCCAGCAGCCCTTTTCAGACCGAAGCCTACGAGCAGTACTTC,CASSPFQTEAYEQYF
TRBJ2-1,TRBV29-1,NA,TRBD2,TGCAGCGTTGTACCCGGGACTAGCGGGATTAATGAGCAGTTCTTC,CSVVPGTSGINEQFF
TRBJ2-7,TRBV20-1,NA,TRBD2,TGCAGTGCTAGGGGGACTAGCCTTGACGAGCAGTACTTC,CSARGTSLDEQYF
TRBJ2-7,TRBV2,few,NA,TGTGCCAGCTCACCACAGTTTACCTACGAGCAGTACTTC,CASSPQFTYEQYF
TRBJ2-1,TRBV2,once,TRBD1,TGTGCCAGCAGTGACAGGGGGCAAAATGAGCAGTTCTTC,CASSDRGQNEQFF
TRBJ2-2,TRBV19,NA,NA,TGTGCCAGTAGTATAGTCGGGGAGCTGTTTTTT,CASSIVGELFF
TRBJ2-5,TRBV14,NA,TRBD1,TGTGCCAGCAGCCAAGGGGCCGGGACAGGGAAAGAGACCCAGTACTTC,CASSQGAGTGKETQYF
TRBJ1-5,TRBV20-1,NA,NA,TGCAGTGCTGGGGGCCCGGGGAGCAATCAGCCCCAGCATTTT,CSAGGPGSNQPQHF
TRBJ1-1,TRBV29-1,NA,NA,TGCAGCGCTAGACAGGAGGCTTTCTTT,CSARQEAFF
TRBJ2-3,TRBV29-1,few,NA,TGCAGCGTTGTCACGCCGGATACGCAGTATTTT,CSVVTPDTQYF
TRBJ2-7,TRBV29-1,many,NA,TGCAGCGCCCGAAAAGAGGGGTACGAGCAGTACTTC,CSARKEGYEQYF
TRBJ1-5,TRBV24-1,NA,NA,TGTGCCACCAGTGTACCGACCCCTAATCAGCCCCAGCATTTT,CATSVPTPNQPQHF
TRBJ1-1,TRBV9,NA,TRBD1,TGTGCCAGCAGCGCATCCGGGACAGGGGTCATGAACACTGAAGCTTTCTTT,CASSASGTGVMNTEAFF
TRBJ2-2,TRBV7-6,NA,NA,TGTGCCAGCAGCGCTCCAACAGGGACCGAGAACACCGGGGAGCTGTTTTTT,CASSAPTGTENTGELFF
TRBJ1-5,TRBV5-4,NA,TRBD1,TGCGCCAGCAGCCAAGATGTAGGGGGCGAGAATCAGCCCCAGCATTTT,CASSQDVGGENQPQHF
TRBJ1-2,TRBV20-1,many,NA,TGCAGTGCTTGGGGGCATAACTATGGCTACACCTTC,CSAWGHNYGYTF
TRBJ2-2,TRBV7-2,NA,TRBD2,TGTGCCAGCAGCTTATTAGCGCCGAGTAGCGGGGGTAAGGACGGGGAGCTGTTTTTT,CASSLLAPSSGGKDGELFF
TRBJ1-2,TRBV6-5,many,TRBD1,TGTGCCAGCAGTCTTGGACAGGGTTTACATGGCTACACCTTC,CASSLGQGLHGYTF
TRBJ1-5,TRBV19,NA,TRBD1,TGTCCCAGTAGTATGGGACAGGGCCCAAATCAGCCCCAGCATTTT,CPSSMGQGPNQPQHF
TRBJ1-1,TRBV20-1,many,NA,TGCAGTGCTAGACGTGACCAGAACACTGAAGCTTTCTTT,CSARRDQNTEAFF
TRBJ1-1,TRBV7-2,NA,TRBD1,TGTGCCAGCAGCCAACCCCGGACAGGGGATAGGAACACTGAAGCTTTCTTT,CASSQPRTGDRNTEAFF
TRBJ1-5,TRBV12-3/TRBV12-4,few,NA,TGTGCCAGCAGTTTGATGGCTTCTGGGGCGCAGCCCCAGCATTTT,CASSLMASGAQPQHF
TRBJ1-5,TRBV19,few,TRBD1,TGTGCCAGTAGTATAGCCTCCGGGACAGGGGAACAGCCCCAGCATTTT,CASSIASGTGEQPQHF
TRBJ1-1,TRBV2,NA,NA,TGTGCCAGCAGTGAAGACAGAGGGAACACTGGAGCTTTCTTT,CASSEDRGNTGAFF
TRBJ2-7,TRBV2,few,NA,TGTGCCAGCAGTGCCTATAGTCGGGGCTGGCTTTACGAGCAGTACTTC,CASSAYSRGWLYEQYF